The 5 T cell receptor beta chains below all came from one sample that was sequenced in a study of blood T cell repertoires in COVID-19. Libraries were prepared by immunoSEQ multiplex PCR; TCRdb keeps only in-frame clonotypes and omits some of them. The data hold about 220,000 clones, with just over 85% observed a single time. Sequenced: PBMCs or T cells enriched from blood (not recorded which). These receptors came from a woman in her thirties or forties with acute COVID-19.

The chain is built from TRBV5-1 and TRBJ1-1; 8 bases are a match to TRBD1. The CDR3 sequence is 14 residues long. Germline assignment: CDR1 SGHRS and CDR2 YFSETQ. Germline trimming cut 3 bases from V and 4 bases from J; bases unmatched to any gene: 5. The CDR3 loop is CASSSGGSGTEAFF. DNA of the CDR3: TGCGCCAGCAGCTCAGGGGGCTCGGGCACTGAAGCTTTCTTT.

The rearrangement joins TRBV6-5 to TRBJ1-1, with D maybe TRBD1 (5 bases). CDR1 and CDR2 (germline): MNHEY, SVGAGI. The CDR3 covers 15 residues. V dropped 8 bases and J dropped 1 base, with 17 bases sitting between them. CDR3 sequence (DNA): TGTGCCAGCCGTTCGGGGGGAGGGCCGAACACTGAAGCTTTCTTT. This translates into CASRSGGGPNTEAFF.

The chain combines TRBV29-1 with TRBJ2-3, with 7 bases fitting TRBD1. Germline loops: CDR1 SQVTM, CDR2 ANQGSEA. This CDR3 comprises 13 residues. After removal of 6 bases from V and 2 bases from J, the junction contained 5 bases not matched to a gene. CDR3 coding DNA: TGCAGCGTCGGAGGACAGGCCACAGATACGCAGTATTTT. Translation: CSVGGQATDTQYF.

This chain uses TRBV9 with TRBJ1-2, with D tentatively TRBD1 (5 bases). CDR3 length equals 18 residues. Germline V gives CDR1 SGDLS, CDR2 YYNGEE. The ends were cut back, 8 bases at V and 5 bases at J, with 31 bases in the middle. The CDR3 sequence: CASTLSRWHRRVWYGYTF. CDR3 sequence (DNA): TGTGCCAGTACCCTCAGTCGGTGGCACAGGAGGGTTTGGTATGGCTACACCTTC.

This chain connects TRBV9 to TRBJ2-5; 7 bases line up with TRBD2. Trimming removed 3 bases from V and 7 bases from J; junction bases left unmatched: 6. The CDR3 is 13 residues long. Germline V gene data show CDR1 as SGDLS and CDR2 as YYNGEE. CDR3 coding DNA: TGTGCCAGCAGCGGACCCAGGGAGGGGACCCAGTACTTC. Amino acids: CASSGPREGTQYF.